This entry lists 18 T cell receptor beta chains sequenced from one sample in a study of blood T cell repertoires in COVID-19. Method: immunoSEQ multiplex PCR; TCRdb's copy keeps in-frame clones and lacks some. This sample has 100,000 to 150,000 clones, with 55% to 75% found just once. Sequencing was done on a sample of peripheral blood. These receptors all come from a woman aged 70-85 years with acute or convalescent COVID-19.

This CDR3 is CASSYGQGSGNTIYF. CDR3 nucleotides: TGTGCCAGCAGTTACGGACAGGGTTCTGGAAACACCATATATTTT. The J gene is TRBJ1-3, the V gene TRBV6-5; TRBD1 matches 8 bases. V shed 2 bases, J shed 1 base, and the junction held 1 base outside the gene matches. The CDR3 length is 15 residues. The V gene's germline CDR1 is MNHEY and CDR2 SVGAGI.

This clone was found a few times. The gene calls are TRBV19 and TRBJ2-1, with unresolved D. This CDR3 has 15 residues. The V gene's germline CDR1 is LNHDA and CDR2 SQIVND (reference sequence). V shed 2 bases and J shed 8 bases, with 16 bases lying between them. CDR3 loop: CASSIISGFLDEQFF. The CDR3 nucleotides are TGTGCCAGTAGTATAATCTCCGGGTTTTTGGATGAGCAGTTCTTC.

The chain joins TRBV19 to TRBJ2-3; D is ambiguous. The CDR3 has 14 amino acids. The V end was cut by 7 bases, the J end by 4 bases, with 15 bases between. The germline V gene encodes CDR1 LNHDA and CDR2 SQIVND (reference sequence). CDR3 amino acids: CASTSPTTSDTQYF. CDR3 DNA: TGTGCCAGTACCAGCCCGACAACCTCAGATACGCAGTATTTT.

This clone was detected only a few times. V gene TRBV9 combines with J gene TRBJ2-7; D may be TRBD2 (6 bases). This CDR3 region has 14 residues. Germline-derived CDR1 and CDR2 are SGDLS and YYNGEE. Trimming removed 1 base from V and 2 bases from J, with 10 bases in between. The CDR3 region is CASSVRGGPYEQYF. CDR3 DNA sequence: TGTGCCAGCAGCGTAAGAGGAGGGCCCTACGAGCAGTACTTC.

The V and J genes are TRBV4-1 and TRBJ2-3; D might be TRBD2 (5 bases). Germline-derived CDR1 and CDR2 are MGHRA and YSYEKL. CDR3 length: 15 residues. The germline V and J ends were trimmed by 1 base and 4 bases, with 12 bases remaining between them. CDR3 nucleotides: TGCGCCAGCAGCCAAGTTGATAGCGTTCCAGATACGCAGTATTTT. Its protein product is CASSQVDSVPDTQYF.

V and J are TRBV3-1 (or the pseudogene TRBV3-2) and TRBJ2-7; unclear D gene. Trimming shortened V by 0 bases and J by 3 bases, and 6 bases separated the two germline ends. This CDR3 comprises 13 residues. Looked up from germline, CDR1 is LGHDT and CDR2 is YNNKEL (reference sequence). The CDR3 DNA reads as TGTGCCAGCAGCCAAGATTTCCTCTACGAGCAGTACTTC. Protein: CASSQDFLYEQYF.

This clone was detected once. The rearrangement links TRBV4-2 to TRBJ1-2, with 7 bases matching TRBD1. Losses at the gene ends were 3 bases for V and 2 bases for J; bases not matched to a gene: 0. The CDR3 consists of 13 residues. Germline lookup yields CDR1 LGHNA and CDR2 YNFKEQ. The CDR3 DNA follows: TGTGCCAGCAGCCAGGGACAGAACTATGGCTACACCTTC. Encoded protein: CASSQGQNYGYTF.

The chain carries TRBV2 and TRBJ2-7; D is possibly TRBD1 (6 bases). V was pared by 2 bases and J by 5 bases, with 10 bases between. Germline V lookup: CDR1 SNHLY, CDR2 FYNNEI. The CDR3 has 13 amino acids. CDR3 sequence: CASSEQGLNEQYF. In nucleotides, the CDR3 is TGTGCCAGCAGTGAACAGGGGTTAAACGAGCAGTACTTC.

This sequence joins TRBV7-2 and TRBJ2-5; D not resolved. The V gene lost 2 bases and the J gene lost 3 bases, with 13 bases spanning the gap. Germline-derived CDR1 and CDR2 are SGHTA and FQGNSA. The CDR3 contains 15 residues. The CDR3 nucleotides read TGTGCCAGCAGCTTACCTATCTACGCGGAAGAGACCCAGTACTTC. This codes for CASSLPIYAEETQYF.

This clone was observed a single time. The rearrangement uses TRBV5-1 and TRBJ2-1; 7 positions match TRBD1. Per germline, CDR1 SGHRS and CDR2 YFSETQ. The trim removed 1 base at V and 6 bases at J, leaving 4 bases unmatched. This CDR3 region has 14 residues. The DNA for the CDR3 is TGCGCCAGCAGCTTGTCGACAGGGCGCAATGAGCAGTTCTTC. Translated, it gives CASSLSTGRNEQFF.

V is TRBV6-5 and J is TRBJ1-3; perhaps TRBD1 as D (6 bases). In germline, CDR1 is MNHEY, CDR2 SVGAGI. The CDR3 covers 16 residues. V was pared by 4 bases and J by 0 bases, with 13 bases between. Here the CDR3 DNA reads TGTGCCAGCAGTTCCCGGACAGCTATCTCTGGAAACACCATATATTTT. Translated, it gives CASSSRTAISGNTIYF.

In its sample, this clone was seen once. The V and J genes are TRBV28 and TRBJ1-1; 8 bases are a match to TRBD1. This CDR3 is 14 amino acids long. The V and J ends lost 3 bases and 1 base, in that order; junction bases with no gene match: 1. Germline V gene sequence: CDR1 MDHEN, CDR2 SYDVKM. CDR3 sequence: CASSLTGENTEAFF. In DNA form, the CDR3 reads TGTGCCAGCAGTTTGACAGGGGAGAACACTGAAGCTTTCTTT.

The chain links TRBV11-2 to TRBJ2-5; 12 positions agree with TRBD2. V trimming: 5 bases; J trimming: 2 bases; junction bases outside the gene matches: 3. CDR3 length equals 15 residues. From germline, CDR1 is SGHAT and CDR2 FQNNGV. The CDR3, as DNA: TGTGCCAGCAGCCAAGGACTAGCGGGACAAGAGACCCAGTACTTC. As protein: CASSQGLAGQETQYF.

This chain connects TRBV15 to TRBJ2-2, with TRBD1 identical over 7 bases. Germline CDR1 is LNHNV and CDR2 is YYDKDF (reference sequence). This CDR3 has 15 amino acids. Losses at the gene ends were 3 bases for V and 1 base for J; bases not matched to a gene: 2. This chain's CDR3 is CATSRDRLNTGELFF. The CDR3 region has the DNA TGTGCCACCAGCAGGGACAGGCTGAACACCGGGGAGCTGTTTTTT. The whole variable domain, remainder taken from reference TRBV15 and TRBJ2-2, is DAMVIQNPRYQVTQFGKPVTLSCSQTLNHNVMYWYQQKSSQAPKLLFHYYDKDFNNEADTPDNFQSRRPNTSFCFLDIRSPGLGDTAMYLCATSRDRLNTGELFFGEGSRLTVL.

The chain recombines TRBV7-2 with TRBJ2-3; TRBD2 aligns across 8 bases. Germline V gives CDR1 SGHTA, CDR2 FQGNSA. The V segment lost 2 bases and the J segment 1 base; nucleotides outside the gene matches: 2. This CDR3 has 15 residues. The CDR3 sequence: CASSLLAGRTDTQYF. In nucleotides, the CDR3 is TGTGCCAGCAGCTTATTAGCGGGACGCACAGATACGCAGTATTTT.

The chain recombines TRBV19 with TRBJ2-5; 8 positions agree with TRBD2. CDR3 size: 15 residues. Germline V lookup: CDR1 LNHDA, CDR2 SQIVND (reference sequence). V was pared by 3 bases and J by 4 bases, with 7 bases of the junction left unmatched. In nucleotides, the CDR3 is TGTGCCAGTAGTATCCCGGGAGGGGCAGTAGAGACCCAGTACTTC. It encodes CASSIPGGAVETQYF.

This clone occurred once. This chain joins TRBV6-5 and TRBJ1-3; the D is unclear. The V gene's germline CDR1 is MNHEY and CDR2 SVGAGI. Trimming took off 6 bases at V and 2 bases at J, with 11 bases between the two ends. The CDR3 is 14 residues long. Here the CDR3 DNA reads TGTGCCAGCAGCCGGTCATTCACTGGAAACACCATATATTTT. Amino acids: CASSRSFTGNTIYF.

The chain has TRBV27 and TRBJ2-7; 7 bases agree with TRBD1. Germline assignment: CDR1 MNHEY and CDR2 SMNVEV (reference sequence). CDR3 length equals 16 residues. With V trimmed by 5 bases and J by 2 bases, 12 bases remained unmatched. This chain's CDR3 is CASSPQRPQGTYEQYF. The CDR3 DNA is TGTGCCAGCAGTCCTCAGAGGCCACAGGGGACCTACGAGCAGTACTTC.